This TCR beta chain was retrieved from a study of spatial heterogeneity in lung cancer (dated by TCRdb to between 2019 and 2020). Turning to the overall study: More beta-chain than alpha-chain transcripts were consistently detected, likely reflecting higher beta-chain transcript abundance. In the raw uncorrected reads, each unique combination of TCR and UMI appeared more than ten times on average. The study quantitatively compared TCR alpha and beta repertoires across multiple tumor regions, matched nontumor lung and blood in non-small cell lung cancer. The study linked features of the TCR repertoire to counts of nonsynonymous mutations, which were determined by whole-exome sequencing of tumor tissue. At surgery, hundreds of tumor regions, around 67 matched nontumor lung samples and 50 to 60 PBMC samples were TCR-sequenced for both alpha and beta chains.

Broad study findings and their caveats: Confirming at a functional level the hypothesis that regional TCRs recognize regional mutations was considered to require additional single-cell paired TCR alpha and beta sequencing.

The time point label, read with the paper, signifies: sample taken at primary tumor resection. Without any cell sorting, TCR sequencing was performed on whole RNA extracted either from tumor and nontumor lung tissue or from cryopreserved PBMC samples. Donors were 72 patients with early-stage, untreated non-small cell lung cancer from the lung TRACERx cohort. Only patients for whom sufficient RNA was available from at least two tumor regions were selected for TCR sequencing. Before selection, tumor and adjacent nontumor lung specimens were reviewed by a lung pathologist. Receptor amplification or capture employed 5' RACE. Sequencing used a NextSeq 500. In the TCR library protocol, a unique molecular identifier was attached to each TCR cDNA molecule so that PCR and sequencing errors could be corrected. As for the original processing: TCR identification, UMI-based error correction and CDR3 extraction were all carried out with Decombinator tools. TCRs above a frequency of 2 per 1,000, corresponding to the top 1% of the tumor frequency distribution, were defined as expanded. Rényi diversity was computed with the R vegan package after subsampling each repertoire 100 times to 5,000 TCRs. To build CDR3 similarity networks, amino acid triplet string-kernel similarity was used, and CDR3s were connected when their pairwise similarity was above 0.82. In TCRdb, the public reads were trimmed at Q25 with fastp and aligned with MiXCR, with productive beta chains retained. Every distinct CDR3 protein forms one entry, paired with its most common genes and DNA. TCRdb, not the authors, supplied the V and J calls. The sample contains under 8,000 distinct CDR3 sequences, 3.5% to 5% of them found a single time. Around 23% of the sample comes from the top ten.

Trimming removed 2 bases from V and 2 bases from J, leaving 10 bases between the germline ends. The CDR3 spans 15 residues, from the cysteine through the phenylalanine. Here the CDR3 DNA is all that survives: 45 bases in frame from base 1. For CDR1 and CDR2, the germline V gene lists MNHNS and SASEGT. This clonotype was counted many times. Its target antigen remains unknown. Qualities for individual bases were not recorded, and no much larger clone is one base off. The sequence derives from a female donor with early-stage non-small cell lung cancer. Sequenced here: normal lung tissue next to the tumor, sampled at surgery. This receptor chain uses TRBV6-1 and TRBJ1-5, with the D gene not confidently named. The bases read TGTGCCAGCAGTGAAACCGGGAAGCGCAATCAGCCCCAGCATTTT. Its amino acids are CASSETGKRNQPQHF.